This T cell receptor (beta chain) was documented in a study of CD8 T cells in ankylosing spondylitis. The CDR3 has 14 amino acids. The germline V gene has CDR1 MGHRA and CDR2 YSYEKL. The ends were cut back, 0 bases at V and 3 bases at J, with 9 bases in the middle. General study points: It was reported that disease-linked clones were significantly enriched in matched ankylosing spondylitis synovial fluid. Disease-linked clones proved CD8+ and comparatively uncommon in peripheral blood. In ankylosing spondylitis blood, a motif of eight highly homologous TCR beta variants appeared characteristic.

In regard to this clonotype: The antigen remains undetermined.

Using its own MiXCR run on the 5' RACE reads, TCRdb lists one record per CDR3 protein. The sample gives 85,000 to 90,000 distinct CDR3 sequences, 27% of which show up once; around 60% is in the top ten. Sequencing was performed on blood, either unsorted or a sorted T cell fraction (not recorded which). This sequence was found in a male donor with ankylosing spondylitis or in good health (not recorded which). The chain carries TRBV4-1 and TRBJ2-7; D remains unclear. CDR3 protein: CASSQDVDGYEQYF. The CDR3 coding sequence is TGCGCCAGCAGCCAAGACGTCGATGGCTACGAGCAGTACTTC.